This TCR beta chain was found in a study of CD8+CD57+ T cells in acquired aplastic anemia. Background on the study: The study obtained an average of roughly 2.9 ug of DNA from sorted CD4+ and CD8+ cells.

Looked up from germline, CDR1 is KGHDR and CDR2 is SFDVKD. The CDR3 sequence is 14 residues long. It was patients with CD8+CD57+ cell expansion by flow cytometry who were chosen for sequencing. The patients, all of them, had severe acquired aplastic anemia. Study outcomes and limitations: With respect to CD8+ Simpson's diversity, patients and controls did not differ significantly. Comparison of patients with controls identified about 30 shared CD8+ CDR3 sequences.

A note on this clonotype: Its matching antigen is unknown. One end of the junction does not line up with germline, which may come from a read error.

Using genomic DNA as the template, TCR beta VDJ and CDR3 profiling was carried out. TCRdb independently ran MiXCR on the reads; one entry per CDR3 protein. There are approximately 250,000 distinct CDR3 sequences in the sample; 82% occur only once, and over 35% lies in the top ten. V is TRBV24-1 and J is TRBJ2-1; 8 positions agree with TRBD2. The sequenced sample consisted of sorted CD4+, CD8+, or CD8+CD57+ T cells (not recorded which) from PBMCs. The TCR was taken from a human donor with aplastic anemia. CDR3 nucleotides: TGTGGCACCGAAAGAAGCGGGAGTAGGGATGAGCAGTTCTTC. Its translation: CGTERSGSRDEQFF.